The 13 T cell receptor beta chains below come from one sample, sequenced in a study of blood T cell repertoires in COVID-19. Sequencing used immunoSEQ multiplex PCR; TCRdb keeps in-frame clones, though not all of them. This table holds about 140,000 clones, 87% found once. The sequenced material came from peripheral blood. All receptors come from a human donor in a cohort sampled during active COVID-19.

J is TRBJ1-5 and V is TRBV5-5, with D tentatively TRBD1 (5 bases). CDR1 and CDR2 from the germline V gene are SGHKS and YYEKEE (reference sequence). The V end lost 4 bases, the J end lost 3 bases, and 20 bases lay between the germline ends. There are 17 residues in the CDR3. The CDR3: CASSLGYVGVDNQPQHF. The DNA of the CDR3 is TGTGCCAGCAGCCTTGGTTATGTAGGGGTCGACAATCAGCCCCAGCATTTT.

V is TRBV4-3 and J is TRBJ2-3; 7 bases map to TRBD2. Germline V gives CDR1 LGHNA, CDR2 YSLEER. V gave up 0 bases and J gave up 1 base; unmatched junction bases: 1. The CDR3 runs 15 residues. CDR3 in DNA: TGCGCCAGCAGCCAAGATGGGGGGGGCACAGATACGCAGTATTTT. Translating gives CASSQDGGGTDTQYF.

The chain has TRBV5-5 and TRBJ2-1; D perhaps matches TRBD1 (6 bases). The CDR3 totals 16 residues. V was clipped by 1 base and J by 0 bases, with 11 bases between them. From germline, CDR1 is SGHKS and CDR2 YYEKEE (reference sequence). The CDR3 reads CASSLWTASSYNEQFF. The CDR3 DNA follows: TGTGCCAGCAGCTTGTGGACAGCTAGCTCCTACAATGAGCAGTTCTTC.

The J gene is TRBJ2-7, the V gene TRBV5-1; TRBD2 agrees at 14 bases. The CDR3 is made up of 15 amino acids. Germline CDR1 is SGHRS and CDR2 is YFSETQ. V dropped 4 bases and J dropped 5; count of bases not matched to a gene: 5. CDR3 sequence (DNA): TGCGCCAGCAGCCCTGGACTAGCGGGAGGAAACGAGCAGTACTTC. It yields the protein CASSPGLAGGNEQYF.

This clone showed up just once. The CDR3 coding sequence is TGCGCCAGCAGCTCGGACAGGGATAGGACAGATACGCAGTATTTT. Its translation: CASSSDRDRTDTQYF. The rearrangement joins TRBV5-1 to TRBJ2-3, with TRBD1 identical over 8 bases. V shed 3 bases, J shed 3 bases, and the junction held 6 bases outside the gene matches. This CDR3 spans 15 amino acids. CDR1 SGHRS and CDR2 YFSETQ come from the germline V gene.

This clone has just one count. The CDR3 region has the DNA TGTGCCAGCAGAGAATGGGCAGGGGGCGAGCAGTACTTC. Its translation is CASREWAGGEQYF. The chain has TRBV27 and TRBJ2-7, with 7 bases lining up with TRBD1. The germline gives CDR1 MNHEY, CDR2 SMNVEV (reference sequence). There are 13 residues in the CDR3. The junction had 8 bases not matched to a gene; V was cut back by 6 bases and J by 6 bases.

This clone was found a few times. The V and J genes are TRBV20-1 and TRBJ2-7; possible D gene TRBD1, 5 bases. In germline, CDR1 is DFQATT, CDR2 SNEGSKA (reference sequence). Trimming took off 6 bases at V and 12 bases at J, with 18 bases between the two ends. CDR3 size: 11 residues. CDR3 coding DNA: TGCAGTGCCCGTTTTCAGGGAAAGGGGTACTTC. Encoded protein: CSARFQGKGYF.

This rearrangement joins TRBV7-2 to TRBJ2-5, with 16 bases fitting TRBD2. Germline CDR1 SGHTA, CDR2 FQGNSA. With 4 bases clipped from V and 5 bases from J, the junction kept 4 bases outside the gene matches. This CDR3 is built from 16 residues. In DNA, the CDR3 is TGTGCCAGCAGCTCGGGACTAGCGGGGGGGCGGGAGACCCAGTACTTC. Protein: CASSSGLAGGRETQYF.

V is TRBV5-6 and J is TRBJ2-3; D gene uncertain. Trimming stripped 7 bases from V and 0 bases from J, with 6 bases between. The CDR3 is 12 residues long. Germline assignment: CDR1 SGHDT and CDR2 YYEEEE. CDR3 sequence: CASRTSTDTQYF. The CDR3 DNA is TGTGCCAGCCGTACTAGCACAGATACGCAGTATTTT.

The V and J genes are TRBV7-2 and TRBJ2-3; D might be TRBD2 (6 bases). The length of the CDR3 is 15 residues. V was trimmed by 5 bases and J by 0 bases, leaving 12 bases between them. Germline CDR1 reads SGHTA; CDR2 reads FQGNSA. The CDR3 loop reads CASSPRRGSTDTQYF. The CDR3 DNA follows: TGTGCCAGCAGCCCCCGGAGGGGTAGCACAGATACGCAGTATTTT.

This rearrangement joins TRBV6-2 or TRBV6-3 to TRBJ1-5; no clear D. Trimming left V 5 bases short and J 1 base short, with 3 bases between. Germline CDR1 is MNHEY and CDR2 is SVGEGT. The CDR3 spans 12 residues. The CDR3 loop reads CASSTSNQPQHF. CDR3 sequence (DNA): TGTGCCAGCAGTACAAGCAATCAGCCCCAGCATTTT.

This clone came up once. V and J are TRBV2 and TRBJ2-5, with 10 bases matching TRBD2. The germline V gene has CDR1 SNHLY and CDR2 FYNNEI. With 3 bases clipped from V and 5 bases from J, the junction kept 3 bases outside the gene matches. The CDR3 has 14 amino acids. CDR3 DNA: TGTGCCAGCAGTGAGGAGCGGGAGGGGGAGACCCAGTACTTC. This codes for CASSEEREGETQYF.

The chain joins TRBV28 to TRBJ2-5; TRBD2 is a possible D gene (6 bases). V gave up 9 bases and J gave up 2 bases, with 16 bases separating them. This CDR3 contains 14 residues. Per the germline V gene, CDR1 is MDHEN and CDR2 is SYDVKM. The CDR3 region has the DNA TGTGCCAGTTGCGTTGGGGGGATTCAAGAGACCCAGTACTTC. The encoded protein is CASCVGGIQETQYF.